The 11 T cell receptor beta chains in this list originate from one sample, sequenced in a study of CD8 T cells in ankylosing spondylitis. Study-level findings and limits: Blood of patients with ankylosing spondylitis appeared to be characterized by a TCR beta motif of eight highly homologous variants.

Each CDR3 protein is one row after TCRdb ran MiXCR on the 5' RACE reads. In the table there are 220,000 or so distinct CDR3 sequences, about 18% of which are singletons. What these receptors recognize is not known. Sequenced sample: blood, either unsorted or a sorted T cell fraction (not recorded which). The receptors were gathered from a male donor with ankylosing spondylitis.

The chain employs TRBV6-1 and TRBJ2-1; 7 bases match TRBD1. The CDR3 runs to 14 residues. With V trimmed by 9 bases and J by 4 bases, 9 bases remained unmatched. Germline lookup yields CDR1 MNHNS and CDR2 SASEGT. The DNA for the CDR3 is TGTGCCAGATTTGCCGGGACAGCTTACAATGAGCAGTTCTTC. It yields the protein CARFAGTAYNEQFF.

CDR3 in DNA: TGTGCCAGCAGCGTAGGCACAGGCAATCAGCAGCATTTT. Its protein is CASSVGTGNQQHF. V gene TRBV9 combines with J gene TRBJ1-5; possible D gene TRBD1, 5 bases. Trimming took 0 bases from V and 13 from J, leaving 14 bases between them. This CDR3 comprises 13 residues. CDR1 is SGDLS, CDR2 YYNGEE, per germline.

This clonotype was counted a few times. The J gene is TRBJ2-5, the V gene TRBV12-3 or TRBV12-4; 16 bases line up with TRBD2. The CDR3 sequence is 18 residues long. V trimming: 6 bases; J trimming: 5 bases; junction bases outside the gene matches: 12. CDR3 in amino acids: CASSGKGLAGGYDETQYF. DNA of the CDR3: TGTGCCAGCAGCGGGAAGGGACTAGCGGGAGGGTATGATGAGACCCAGTACTTC.

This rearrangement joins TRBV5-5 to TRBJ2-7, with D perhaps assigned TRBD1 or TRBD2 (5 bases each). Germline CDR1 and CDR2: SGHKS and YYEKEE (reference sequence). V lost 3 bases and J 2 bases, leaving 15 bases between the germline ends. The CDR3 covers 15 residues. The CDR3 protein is CASSSTPGATYEQYF. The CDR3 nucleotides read TGTGCCAGCAGCTCAACCCCCGGGGCCACCTACGAGCAGTACTTC.

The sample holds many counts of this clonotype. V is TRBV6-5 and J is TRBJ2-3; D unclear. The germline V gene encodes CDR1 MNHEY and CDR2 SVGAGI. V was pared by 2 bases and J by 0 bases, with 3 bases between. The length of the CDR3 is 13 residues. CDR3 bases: TGTGCCAGCAGTTACGTTAGCACAGATACGCAGTATTTT. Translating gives CASSYVSTDTQYF.

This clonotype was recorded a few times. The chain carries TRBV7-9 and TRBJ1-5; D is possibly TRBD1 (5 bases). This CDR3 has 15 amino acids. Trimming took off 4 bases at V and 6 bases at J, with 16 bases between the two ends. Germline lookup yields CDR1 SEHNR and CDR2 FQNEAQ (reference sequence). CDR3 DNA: TGTGCCAGCAGCTCCACAAAGGTGGGGCTTCAGCCCCAGCATTTT. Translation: CASSSTKVGLQPQHF.

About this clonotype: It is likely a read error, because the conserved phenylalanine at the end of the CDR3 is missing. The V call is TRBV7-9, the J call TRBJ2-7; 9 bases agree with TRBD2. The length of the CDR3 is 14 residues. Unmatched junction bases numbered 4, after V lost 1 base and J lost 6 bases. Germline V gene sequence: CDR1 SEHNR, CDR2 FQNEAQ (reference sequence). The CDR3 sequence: CASSLGGLAGEQYL. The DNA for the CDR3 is TGTGCCAGCAGCTTAGGGGGACTAGCTGGCGAGCAGTACCTC.

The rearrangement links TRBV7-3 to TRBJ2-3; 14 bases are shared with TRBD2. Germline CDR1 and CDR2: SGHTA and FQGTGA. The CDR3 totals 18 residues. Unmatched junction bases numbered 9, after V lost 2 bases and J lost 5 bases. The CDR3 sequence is CASSLGTSGSYYEDTQYF. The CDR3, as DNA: TGTGCCAGCAGCTTAGGGACTAGCGGGAGTTATTACGAAGATACGCAGTATTTT.

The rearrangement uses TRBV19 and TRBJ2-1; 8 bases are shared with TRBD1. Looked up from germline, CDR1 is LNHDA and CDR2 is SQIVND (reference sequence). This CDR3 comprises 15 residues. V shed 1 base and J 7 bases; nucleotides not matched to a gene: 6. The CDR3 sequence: CASSIVQGDSNEQFF. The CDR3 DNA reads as TGTGCCAGTAGTATAGTACAGGGGGATTCGAATGAGCAGTTCTTC.

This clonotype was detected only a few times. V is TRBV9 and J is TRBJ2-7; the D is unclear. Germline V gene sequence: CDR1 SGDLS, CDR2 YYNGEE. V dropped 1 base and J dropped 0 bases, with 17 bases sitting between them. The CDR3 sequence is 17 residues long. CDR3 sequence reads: CASSVSPRSLSSYEQYF. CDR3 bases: TGTGCCAGCAGCGTAAGCCCTCGGTCTCTGAGCTCCTACGAGCAGTACTTC. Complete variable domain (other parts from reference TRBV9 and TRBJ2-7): DSGVTQTPKHLITATGQRVTLRCSPRSGDLSVYWYQQSLDQGLQFLIQYYNGEERAKGNILERFSAQQFPDLHSELNLSSLELGDSALYFCASSVSPRSLSSYEQYFGPGTRLTVT.

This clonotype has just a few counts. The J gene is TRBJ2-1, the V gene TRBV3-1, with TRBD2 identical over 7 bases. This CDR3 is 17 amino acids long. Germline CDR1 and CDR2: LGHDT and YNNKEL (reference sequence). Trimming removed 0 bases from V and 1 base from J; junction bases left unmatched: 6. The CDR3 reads CASSQDPARGSYNEQFF. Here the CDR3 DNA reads TGTGCCAGCAGCCAAGACCCCGCGCGGGGGTCCTACAATGAGCAGTTCTTC.